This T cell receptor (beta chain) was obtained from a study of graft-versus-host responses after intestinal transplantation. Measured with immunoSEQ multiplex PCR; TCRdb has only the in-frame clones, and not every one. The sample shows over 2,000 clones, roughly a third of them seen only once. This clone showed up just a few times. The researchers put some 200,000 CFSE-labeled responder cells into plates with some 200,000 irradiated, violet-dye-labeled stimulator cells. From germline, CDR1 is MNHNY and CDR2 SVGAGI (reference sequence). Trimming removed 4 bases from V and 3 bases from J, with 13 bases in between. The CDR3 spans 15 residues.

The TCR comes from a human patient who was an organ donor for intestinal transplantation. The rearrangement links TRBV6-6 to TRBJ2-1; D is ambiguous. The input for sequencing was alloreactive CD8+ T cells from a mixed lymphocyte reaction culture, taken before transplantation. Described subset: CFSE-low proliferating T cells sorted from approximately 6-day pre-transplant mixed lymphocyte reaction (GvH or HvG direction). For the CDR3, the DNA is TGTGCCAGCAGTTGGGGAAGAGCCCTCTACAATGAGCAGTTCTTC. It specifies CASSWGRALYNEQFF.